This TCR beta chain was recorded in a study of blood T cells in healthy people across ages. Through a sample-barcoded 5' primer and a J-beta primer mix, a second PCR was run for roughly 6 to 12 cycles. In TCRdb, the 5' RACE reads were re-called with MiXCR into one record per CDR3 protein. This repertoire shows some 1,500,000 distinct CDR3 sequences, roughly 43% found once; its top ten account for around 4%. Germline-derived CDR1 and CDR2 are MGHRA and YSYEKL. This CDR3 is 17 amino acids long. V lost 3 bases to trimming and J lost 5 bases, with 22 bases between them. Donation came from healthy Caucasian individuals in Russia who were aged 6 to 90. PBMCs were isolated at a quantity of at least 6.5 million per sample. Note on this clonotype: Antigen: not known.

Study-level points and caveats: Long-lived donors had more naive CD4+ cells and higher diversity than aged donors.

The sequence came from a young woman in good health. The chain uses TRBV4-1 and TRBJ1-2, with TRBD1 as a possible D gene (5 bases). The sample comprised blood. CDR3 region: CASSHVLGPRENYGYTF. The DNA of the CDR3 is TGCGCCAGCAGCCACGTGCTGGGACCGAGGGAGAATTATGGCTACACCTTC.